This T cell receptor beta chain was documented in a study of TIL therapy for anti-PD-1-resistant metastatic lung cancer. General study findings and limits: Patients were highly selected, enriched for treatment-naive, never-smoker and oncogene-addicted cases. TIL clonotype persistence in blood showed no apparent association with response.

The immunoSEQ assay was v3. TCRdb keeps only in-frame clones here, not all; method: immunoSEQ multiplex PCR. The data show tens of thousands of clones, approximately 83% seen once. Noted time point: pre-treatment sample, taken before nivolumab and TIL therapy. Stage 4 NSCLC adults joined between late 2017 and 2020. The CDR3 runs to 15 residues. The germline V gene encodes CDR1 SGHTA and CDR2 FQGNSA. V lost 1 base and J lost 7; bases outside the gene matches: 5. A note on this clone: As yet, its antigen is unknown.

This TCR was recovered from a person between 25 and 79 years old with non-small cell lung cancer. Here the sequenced sample was blood, taken at baseline. The V gene is TRBV7-2, the J gene TRBJ1-2, with 11 bases fitting TRBD1. The CDR3: CASSLGGQGARGYTF. The DNA of the CDR3 is TGTGCCAGCAGCTTAGGCGGACAGGGGGCGCGTGGCTACACCTTC. Full variable domain (remainder filled in from reference TRBV7-2 and TRBJ1-2): GAGVSQSPSNKVTEKGKDVELRCDPISGHTALYWYRQSLGQGLEFLIYFQGNSAPDKSGLPSDRFSAERTGGSVSTLTIQRTQQEDSAVYLCASSLGGQGARGYTFGSGTRLTVV.